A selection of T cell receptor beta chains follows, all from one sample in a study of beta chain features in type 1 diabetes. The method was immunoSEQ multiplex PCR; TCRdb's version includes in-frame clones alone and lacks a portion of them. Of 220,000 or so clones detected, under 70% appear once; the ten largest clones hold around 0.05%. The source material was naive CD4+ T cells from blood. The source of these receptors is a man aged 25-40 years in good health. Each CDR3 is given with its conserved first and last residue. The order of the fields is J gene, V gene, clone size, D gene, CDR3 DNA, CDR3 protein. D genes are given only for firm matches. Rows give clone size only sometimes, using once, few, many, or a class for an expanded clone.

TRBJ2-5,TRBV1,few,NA,TGCACCAGCAGCCAAAAGGCCGGCCGCGGAGAGACCCAGTACTTC,CTSSQKAGRGETQYF
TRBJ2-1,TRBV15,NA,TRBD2,TGTGCCACCAGCGTGTCTGGAGCGGGGGTCTACAATGAGCAGTTCTTC,CATSVSGAGVYNEQFF
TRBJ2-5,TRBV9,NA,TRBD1,TGTGCCAGCAGCGTAGCGACAGGGGTGGGAGAGACCCAGTACTTC,CASSVATGVGETQYF
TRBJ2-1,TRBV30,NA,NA,TGTGCCTGGAGTGTAGAGGCTAGAAACAATGAGCAGTTCTTC,CAWSVEARNNEQFF
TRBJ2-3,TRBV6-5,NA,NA,TGTGCCTGTGGAGGAAGCACAGATACGCAGTATTTT,CACGGSTDTQYF
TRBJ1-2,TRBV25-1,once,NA,TGTGCCAGCAGTGGGGCAGGGAACTATGGCTACACCTTC,CASSGAGNYGYTF
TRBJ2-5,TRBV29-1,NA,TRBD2,TGCAGCGTTGAGCCTAGCGGGAGCGACGAGACCCAGTACTTC,CSVEPSGSDETQYF
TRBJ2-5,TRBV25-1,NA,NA,TGTGCCAGCAAGGACGTACTAGAAGAGACCCAGTACTTC,CASKDVLEETQYF
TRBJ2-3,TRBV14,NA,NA,TGTGCCAGCAGCCAATTGACTGGGTCAGATACGCAGTATTTT,CASSQLTGSDTQYF
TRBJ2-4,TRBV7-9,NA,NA,TGTGCCAGCAGCTTAGAGGGACTGCGGGGAAACATTCAGTACTTC,CASSLEGLRGNIQYF
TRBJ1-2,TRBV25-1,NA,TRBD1,TGTGCCAGCAGTGAATCGGACAGGGCGCGTGGCTACACCTTC,CASSESDRARGYTF
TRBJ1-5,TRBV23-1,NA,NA,TGCGCCGGATCGACAGGTCCGCAGCCCCAGCATTTT,CAGSTGPQPQHF
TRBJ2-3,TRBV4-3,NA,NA,TGCGCCAGCAGCCAAAGGTCGGGAGTGGGTGATACGCAGTATTTT,CASSQRSGVGDTQYF
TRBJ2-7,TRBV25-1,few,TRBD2,TGTGCCAGCGGCCTAGCGGGGTCCTACGAGCAGTACTTC,CASGLAGSYEQYF
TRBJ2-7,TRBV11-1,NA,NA,TGTGCCAGCAGCTCTAGCTCCTACGAGCAGTACTTC,CASSSSSYEQYF
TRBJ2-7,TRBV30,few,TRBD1,TGTGCCTGGAGTGTACGACAGGGCATTAACTACGAGCAGTACTTC,CAWSVRQGINYEQYF
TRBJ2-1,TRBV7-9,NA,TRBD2,TGTGCCAGCAGCTTGCGGACTAGCGGTAACAATGAGCAGTTCTTC,CASSLRTSGNNEQFF
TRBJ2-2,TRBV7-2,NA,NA,TGTGCCAGCAGCCAGAAGGTGCAGGCGAACACCGGGGAGCTGTTTTTT,CASSQKVQANTGELFF
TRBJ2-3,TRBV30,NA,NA,TGTGGTGGTAGTGCTAGCACAGATACGCAGTATTTT,CGGSASTDTQYF
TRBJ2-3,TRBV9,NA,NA,TGTGCCAGCAGCGTGGGGACAGATACGCAGTATTTT,CASSVGTDTQYF
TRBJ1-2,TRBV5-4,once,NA,TGTGCCAGCAGCCGTGGAGTAGGGGAACAGGGTACGGCTAACTATGGCTACACCTTC,CASSRGVGEQGTANYGYTF
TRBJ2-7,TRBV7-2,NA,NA,TGTGCCAGCAGCTCTCGGGGCAACTACGAGCAGTACTTC,CASSSRGNYEQYF
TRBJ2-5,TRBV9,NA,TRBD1,TGTGCCAGCAGCGTAGACAGGGGCCTTCAGCAAGAGACCCAGTACTTC,CASSVDRGLQQETQYF
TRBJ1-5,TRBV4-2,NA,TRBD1,TGTGCCAGCAGCCATTCCTTACAGGGGGCGAATAGCCAGCCCCAGCATTTT,CASSHSLQGANSQPQHF
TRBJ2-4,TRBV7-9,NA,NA,TGTGCCAGCAGCTTAGCGGGGACCCTCTTTCAGTACTTC,CASSLAGTLFQYF
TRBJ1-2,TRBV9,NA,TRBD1,TGTGCCAGCAGCGCCGGCGTGGGACAGGGGGCCGGTGGCTACACCTTC,CASSAGVGQGAGGYTF
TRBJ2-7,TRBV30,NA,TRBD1,TGTGCCTGGAGGGACAGGGTGTACGAGCAGTACTTC,CAWRDRVYEQYF
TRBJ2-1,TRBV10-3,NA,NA,TGTGCCATCCGTAGCGGACGCGCGGGAAATGAGCAGTTCTTC,CAIRSGRAGNEQFF
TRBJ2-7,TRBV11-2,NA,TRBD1,TGTGCCAGCAGCCCACCGGGACAGTCCTACGAGCAGTACTTC,CASSPPGQSYEQYF
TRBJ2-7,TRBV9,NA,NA,TGTGCCAGCAGCGTAAAGCCCGCCGCAGGGCAGTACTTC,CASSVKPAAGQYF
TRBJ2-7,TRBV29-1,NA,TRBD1,TGCAGCGCCAAGACAGGGGTGAGCGAGCAGTACTTC,CSAKTGVSEQYF
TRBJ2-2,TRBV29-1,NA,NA,TGCAGCGTCCGCGACTCTGGTAACACCGGGGAGCTGTTTTTT,CSVRDSGNTGELFF
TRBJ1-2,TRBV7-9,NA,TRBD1,TGTGCCAGCAGCTTAGTTGACAGGGACTTCTATGGCTACACCTTC,CASSLVDRDFYGYTF
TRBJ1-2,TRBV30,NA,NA,TGTGCCTGGAGTCAGCGGACCGAAGGCTACACCTTC,CAWSQRTEGYTF
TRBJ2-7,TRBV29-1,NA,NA,TGCAGCGGCTCTTGGACGGGGTACGAGCAGTACTTC,CSGSWTGYEQYF
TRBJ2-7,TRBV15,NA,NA,TGTGCCACCAGCAGAGATCGAGGCGAATACGAGCAGTACTTC,CATSRDRGEYEQYF
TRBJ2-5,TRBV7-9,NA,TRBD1,TGTGCCAGCAGCTCGTACAGACAGGGAAGGGCCCAGTACTTC,CASSSYRQGRAQYF
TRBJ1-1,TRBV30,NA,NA,TGTGCCTGGAGAGGGGTCGCGGACACTGAAGCTTTCTTT,CAWRGVADTEAFF
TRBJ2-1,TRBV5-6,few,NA,TGTGCCAGCAGCTTACGACAGTTGCAGTTCTTC,CASSLRQLQFF
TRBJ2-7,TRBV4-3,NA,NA,TGCGCCAGCAGCCAAGGAGGAGGACGGAGCTACGAGCAGTACTTC,CASSQGGGRSYEQYF
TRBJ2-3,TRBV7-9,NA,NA,TGTGCCAGCAGCCCGGTAGGGGCTTTCACAGATACGCAGTATTTT,CASSPVGAFTDTQYF
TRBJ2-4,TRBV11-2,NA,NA,TGTGCCAGCATGGAACTAGCCAAAAACATTCAGTACTTC,CASMELAKNIQYF
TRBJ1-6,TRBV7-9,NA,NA,TGTGCCAGCAGCTCCGAGGATTCACCCCTCCACTTT,CASSSEDSPLHF
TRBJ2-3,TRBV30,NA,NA,TGTGCCTGGAGTGCCGGCACAGATACGCAGTATTTT,CAWSAGTDTQYF
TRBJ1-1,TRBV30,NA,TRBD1,TGTGCCTGGACGGCAGGGGGGAACACTGAAGCTTTCTTT,CAWTAGGNTEAFF
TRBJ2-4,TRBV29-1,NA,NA,TGCAGCGTTGAACTCTTTGGGGCCAAAAACATTCAGTACTTC,CSVELFGAKNIQYF
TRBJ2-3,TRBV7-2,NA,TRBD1,TGTGCCAGCAGCAAGGGGACAGGGTGGGATACGCAGTATTTT,CASSKGTGWDTQYF
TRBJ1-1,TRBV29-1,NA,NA,TGCAGCGGATCGAACACTGAAGCTTTCTTT,CSGSNTEAFF
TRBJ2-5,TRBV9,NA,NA,TGTGCCAGCAGCGGGTCCCGGGAGACCCAGTACTTC,CASSGSRETQYF
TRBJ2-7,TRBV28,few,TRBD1,TGTGCCAGCAGTTCTCGACAGGGGGACTACGAGCAGTACTTC,CASSSRQGDYEQYF
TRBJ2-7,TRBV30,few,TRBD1,TGTGCCTGGGAGTTACAGGGGGTGAGGCAGTACTTC,CAWELQGVRQYF
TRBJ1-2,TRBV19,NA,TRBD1,TGTGCCAGTAGTACCGCCTGGACAGGGAGCTATGGCTACACCTTC,CASSTAWTGSYGYTF
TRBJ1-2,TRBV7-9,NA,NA,TGTGCCAGCAGCCGTGTACAGGGAGGGTTTAACGGCTACACCTTC,CASSRVQGGFNGYTF
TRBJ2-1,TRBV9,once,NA,TGTGCCAGCAGCCCTGCTACAAGCTCCTACAATGAGCAGTTCTTC,CASSPATSSYNEQFF
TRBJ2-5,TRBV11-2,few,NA,TGTGCCAGCAGCCCTCCTGGGTGGGAGACCCAGTACTTC,CASSPPGWETQYF